This is a list of T cell receptor beta chains from one sample in a study of cytomegalovirus exposure and HLA in healthy donors. Clones were read by immunoSEQ multiplex PCR, and TCRdb kept only the in-frame ones, dropping some. The data hold some 120,000 clones, with around 86% observed a single time. Sample: PBMCs. The receptors shown here come from a woman aged 25 to 39 in good health and CMV-seronegative. The conserved cysteine and the conserved F or W are not part of the CDR3 here. Fields, in order: V gene, J gene, D gene, CDR3 protein. A D gene is named only where the DNA matches it firmly.

V: TRBV6-6
J: TRBJ2-7
D: NA
CDR3: ASASEGMTYEQY

V: TRBV4-1
J: TRBJ1-4
D: NA
CDR3: ASSQEGQPPANEKLF

V: TRBV15
J: TRBJ2-5
D: NA
CDR3: ATSRGEIQETQY

V: TRBV6-7
J: TRBJ1-2
D: NA
CDR3: ASSYSHSTNYGYT

V: TRBV6-5
J: TRBJ2-7
D: TRBD2
CDR3: ASSYGGRGDEQY

V: TRBV27
J: TRBJ2-7
D: NA
CDR3: ASSFWAGGAYEQY

V: TRBV6-6
J: TRBJ2-3
D: NA
CDR3: ASSYSDGTPTGTQY

V: TRBV6-5
J: TRBJ2-7
D: TRBD1
CDR3: ASSKQGSTYEQY

V: TRBV5-4
J: TRBJ1-1
D: NA
CDR3: ASSQNTEAF

V: TRBV28
J: TRBJ1-4
D: TRBD1
CDR3: ASSLNPGQNEKLF

V: TRBV10-2
J: TRBJ1-2
D: TRBD1
CDR3: ASSETGGIYGYT

V: TRBV28
J: TRBJ1-5
D: NA
CDR3: ASSSHGGNQPQH

V: TRBV6-1
J: TRBJ2-2
D: TRBD2
CDR3: ASSEVGRAGGPTGELF

V: TRBV18
J: TRBJ2-7
D: NA
CDR3: ASSPKQVSSYEQY

V: TRBV5-4
J: TRBJ2-7
D: TRBD1
CDR3: ASSLGDRDPYEQY

V: TRBV7-2
J: TRBJ2-7
D: NA
CDR3: ASSPGTFSYEQY

V: TRBV18
J: TRBJ1-1
D: TRBD1
CDR3: ASSPPTGQGIDYTEAF

V: TRBV5-1
J: TRBJ2-7
D: TRBD1
CDR3: ASSPRDSSKISYEQY

V: TRBV28
J: TRBJ1-1
D: NA
CDR3: ASSKSGNTEAF

V: TRBV23-1
J: TRBJ2-1
D: NA
CDR3: ASSQGSAGPPYNEQF

V: TRBV6-1
J: TRBJ1-4
D: NA
CDR3: ASSRGQRGEKLF

V: TRBV6-1
J: TRBJ2-7
D: TRBD2
CDR3: ASSETSGSYEQY

V: TRBV6-4
J: TRBJ2-1
D: TRBD2
CDR3: ASSDSVSGSRQF

V: TRBV7-9
J: TRBJ2-7
D: TRBD2
CDR3: ASSLGNIAGGTYEQY

V: TRBV6-1
J: TRBJ1-1
D: NA
CDR3: ASTITEAF

V: TRBV7-9
J: TRBJ2-5
D: TRBD1
CDR3: ASSPDRGRERETQY

V: TRBV27
J: NA
D: TRBD1
CDR3: ASSPNAGTGLDEQY

V: TRBV7-9
J: TRBJ1-4
D: NA
CDR3: SSSFPQGLTNEKLF

V: TRBV19
J: TRBJ1-2
D: NA
CDR3: ASSEAKDRNGYT

V: TRBV30
J: TRBJ1-1
D: NA
CDR3: AWSVGEPMNTEAF

V: TRBV28
J: TRBJ2-7
D: NA
CDR3: ASSSAEDRIYYEQY

V: TRBV6-6
J: TRBJ2-7
D: TRBD1
CDR3: ASSSTGFHEQY

V: TRBV2
J: TRBJ2-3
D: NA
CDR3: ASSEIFTDTQY

V: TRBV11-2
J: TRBJ2-7
D: TRBD1
CDR3: ASSSRDRGTPYEQY

V: TRBV10-3
J: TRBJ2-7
D: TRBD2
CDR3: AIRSVDKSAGLAGYEQY

V: TRBV7-2
J: TRBJ2-7
D: NA
CDR3: ASSLDGTGYEQY

V: TRBV7-2
J: TRBJ2-7
D: NA
CDR3: ASSLNTYEQY

V: TRBV19
J: TRBJ1-1
D: TRBD1
CDR3: ASSEQGKTEAF

V: TRBV9
J: TRBJ2-5
D: NA
CDR3: ASSVELTSGETQY

V: TRBV27
J: TRBJ1-5
D: NA
CDR3: ASSSLSSGGWDSNQPQH

V: TRBV7-6
J: TRBJ2-7
D: NA
CDR3: ASSSLASSSYEQY

V: TRBV28
J: TRBJ1-2
D: NA
CDR3: ASSPWGGTSDGYT

V: TRBV28
J: TRBJ1-3
D: TRBD1
CDR3: ASSPAGQAAGNTIY

V: TRBV28
J: TRBJ2-7
D: TRBD1
CDR3: ASSFGTGVEQY

V: TRBV7-3
J: TRBJ2-1
D: TRBD2
CDR3: ASSRLAGEGNEQF

V: TRBV28
J: TRBJ1-1
D: TRBD1
CDR3: ASSSYPKTGPNTEAF

V: TRBV5-3
J: TRBJ2-5
D: TRBD2
CDR3: ARSNTSTSGQETQY

V: TRBV18
J: TRBJ2-3
D: NA
CDR3: ASSASGSTDTQY

V: TRBV5-1
J: TRBJ2-5
D: NA
CDR3: ASTPRTMVQETQY

V: TRBV10-1
J: TRBJ2-1
D: NA
CDR3: ASSEMARGEQF

V: TRBV10-1
J: TRBJ2-3
D: TRBD2
CDR3: ASSESGGRGTDTQY

V: TRBV9
J: TRBJ2-5
D: TRBD1
CDR3: ASSVAGGQETQY

V: TRBV27
J: TRBJ1-5
D: TRBD1
CDR3: ASSLTGGDQPQH

V: TRBV18
J: NA
D: NA
CDR3: ASSPPGDYYEQY

V: TRBV15
J: TRBJ2-7
D: NA
CDR3: ATSRDYHEQY